This passage covers 13 T cell receptor beta chains from one sample sequenced in a study of CXCR3-negative and CXCR3-positive naive CD8 T cells. UMI-labeled 5' RACE TRB cDNA libraries were prepared from the cells. TCRdb re-called the 5' RACE reads, yielding one record per CDR3 amino acid sequence without DNA. The specimen's table records 40,000 to 45,000 distinct CDR3 sequences. The sequencing sample was made of memory CD8+ T cells from blood. These receptors were taken from a human donor in good health. Some clones in this sample may be carry-over from other donors' samples.

The chain joins TRBV12-3 or TRBV12-4 to TRBJ1-1; TCRdb names TRBD1, which stays unverified in the absence of DNA. The CDR3 is 11 amino acids. The CDR3 is CASVWGVEAFF.

The chain links TRBV20-1 to TRBJ2-1. Germline V CDR1 and CDR2: DFQATT, SNEGSKA (reference sequence). CDR3 length: 14 amino acids. This CDR3 reads CSARGQPDYNEQFF.

The J gene is TRBJ1-4, the V gene TRBV13; TCRdb outputs TRBD1, but without DNA this stays unchecked. This CDR3 is 15 amino acids long. Looked up from germline, CDR1 is PRHDT and CDR2 is FYEKMQ (reference sequence). This CDR3 reads CASSLTQGINEKLFF.

The chain links TRBV2 to TRBJ2-3; as DNA is missing, the TRBD1 call by TCRdb cannot be tested. Germline V CDR1 and CDR2: SNHLY, FYNNEI. The CDR3 sequence is 17 residues long. The CDR3 sequence: CASSDGVAGGAVYTQYF.

V usage is TRBV27 and J usage is TRBJ2-3; TCRdb's assignment of TRBD1 cannot be checked, as there is no DNA. Germline V gene sequence: CDR1 MNHEY, CDR2 SMNVEV (reference sequence). The CDR3 runs 16 residues. The CDR3: CASSVTGSRPLDTQYF.

The rearrangement links TRBV19 to TRBJ2-6. Germline V gene data show CDR1 as LNHDA and CDR2 as SQIVND (reference sequence). The CDR3 sequence is 16 residues long. The CDR3 sequence: CASCEPAFSGANVLTF.

The chain employs TRBV12-3 or TRBV12-4 and TRBJ2-3; TCRdb lists TRBD1, though no DNA is available to test this call. The CDR3 spans 16 residues. Here the CDR3 reads CASSFPGARGTDTQYF.

The V call is TRBV2, the J call TRBJ1-4. Germline V gene data show CDR1 as SNHLY and CDR2 as FYNNEI. CDR3 length equals 14 residues. This CDR3 reads CASSPQPRDEKLFF.

The V and J genes are TRBV29-1 and TRBJ2-7; TCRdb selects TRBD2, and the lack of DNA leaves this call unchecked. The CDR3 length is 13 residues. Germline-derived CDR1 and CDR2 are SQVTM and ANQGSEA. The CDR3: CSVDSAGSYEQYF.

The rearrangement uses TRBV6-5 and TRBJ2-7; lacking DNA, the TRBD1 call made by TCRdb goes unchecked. Germline CDR1 is MNHEY and CDR2 is SVGAGI. This CDR3 comprises 13 residues. CDR3 amino acids: CASVGTGIYEQYF.

The V gene is TRBV20-1, the J gene TRBJ1-1; checking the TCRdb D call of TRBD1 is not possible without DNA. From germline, CDR1 is DFQATT and CDR2 SNEGSKA (reference sequence). The CDR3 runs to 16 residues. This CDR3 reads CSARGGQGRGNTEAFF.

The rearrangement links TRBV9 to TRBJ2-2. CDR3 size: 15 residues. CDR1 and CDR2 from the germline V gene are SGDLS and YYNGEE. CDR3 in amino acids: CASSVGSGTTGELFF.

The genes are TRBV3-1 and TRBJ1-1; the TCRdb D gene call, TRBD1, has no DNA to confirm it. This CDR3 spans 15 amino acids. Germline loops: CDR1 LGHDT, CDR2 YNNKEL (reference sequence). CDR3 loop: CASSLSYTGNTEAFF.